The present TCR beta chain was sequenced within a study of shared clonotypes between healthy human individuals. The CDR3 spans 17 residues. Trimming took 0 bases from V and 9 from J; bases not matched to a gene: 11. The germline V gene has CDR1 KGHSH and CDR2 LQKENI. Only in-frame clones appear in the TCRdb table, and some are missing; sequencing was by immunoSEQ multiplex PCR. The sample lists over a million clones, 96% seen once, with about 1% in the top ten. The study, taken as a whole, reports: Among the subsets, naive ones generally showed larger estimated richness than memory ones. Non-shared clonotypes were found to have lower generation probabilities than the clonotypes that were shared by all four of the sorted-subset donors. About 4.5% of naive CD4 clonotypes were common to a handful of donors. Despite large depth, rarefaction showed incomplete sorted-subset sequencing.

Remarks on this clone: The antigen is unknown.

The sequencing sample was made of naive CD4+ T cells sorted from blood. Noted subset: CD45RA+ positively selected. V usage is TRBV18 and J usage is TRBJ2-1, with 10 bases fitting TRBD2. This clonotype originated in a man younger than 45 in good health. The CDR3 DNA reads as TGTGCCAGCTCACCACCCCGAGCTAGCGGGAGTGTTTTTGAGCAGTTCTTC. The encoded protein is CASSPPRASGSVFEQFF.